The 20 T cell receptor beta chains below were found in one sample sequenced in a study of blood T cell repertoires in COVID-19. The protocol was immunoSEQ multiplex PCR, while the TCRdb copy is restricted to in-frame clones and leaves out a portion. The sample has 200,000 to 250,000 clones, about four fifths seen once; the top ten hold roughly 4.7%. What was sequenced was peripheral blood. The receptors here all came from a woman in her 70s with acute or convalescent COVID-19.

The chain uses TRBV7-9 and TRBJ1-3; tentatively, D is TRBD1 (6 bases). The V gene's germline CDR1 is SEHNR and CDR2 FQNEAQ (reference sequence). The CDR3 length is 13 residues. The V end was cut by 6 bases, the J end by 4 bases, with 10 bases between. The CDR3 DNA is TGTGCCAGCAGGATGGACAGAGGAAACACCATATATTTT. Its protein is CASRMDRGNTIYF. Looking up the rest from reference TRBV7-9 and TRBJ1-3 gives the full variable domain: DTGVSQNPRHKITKRGQNVTFRCDPISEHNRLYWYRQTLGQGPEFLTYFQNEAQLEKSRLLSDRFSAERPKGSFSTLEIQRTEQGDSAMYLCASRMDRGNTIYFGEGSWLTVV.

Only one count was recorded for this clone. The rearrangement joins TRBV9 to TRBJ2-7; D gene ambiguous. Germline V gives CDR1 SGDLS, CDR2 YYNGEE. Between the trimmed V and J ends, which lost 0 bases and 2 bases, there was a span of 12 bases. The CDR3 consists of 15 residues. The CDR3 DNA reads TGTGCCAGCAGCGTAGAAGAGGATACCACCTACGAGCAGTACTTC. It encodes CASSVEEDTTYEQYF.

This sequence joins TRBV30 and TRBJ1-2; D is possibly TRBD1 (6 bases). The ends were cut back, 3 bases at V and 4 bases at J, with 9 bases in the middle. The CDR3 length is 12 residues. Germline V CDR1 and CDR2: GTSNPN, SVGIG (reference sequence). CDR3 sequence: CAWSHRAYGYTF. The CDR3 coding sequence is TGTGCCTGGAGCCACAGGGCCTATGGCTACACCTTC.

The chain combines TRBV7-2 with TRBJ2-2; tentatively, D is TRBD2 (7 bases). The germline V and J ends were trimmed by 6 bases and 5 bases, with 13 bases remaining between them. The germline V gene encodes CDR1 SGHTA and CDR2 FQGNSA. This CDR3 has 14 amino acids. CDR3 coding DNA: TGTGCCAGCAGAAGAGGGGGGGCAACCGGGGAGCTGTTTTTT. It is translated as CASRRGGATGELFF.

The V gene is TRBV6-5, the J gene TRBJ2-1; 15 nucleotides line up with TRBD2. The V segment lost 6 bases and the J segment 7 bases; nucleotides outside the gene matches: 4. The CDR3 consists of 15 residues. Germline CDR1 and CDR2: MNHEY and SVGAGI. The CDR3 nucleotides are TGTGCCAGCAGCGGACTAGCGGGGGGGATAAATGAGCAGTTCTTC. Its translation is CASSGLAGGINEQFF.

The rearrangement uses TRBV5-6 and TRBJ1-3, with D unclear. Trimming pared 1 base from V and 3 bases from J, leaving 14 bases between. The CDR3 runs 16 residues. The germline V gene encodes CDR1 SGHDT and CDR2 YYEEEE. DNA of the CDR3: TGTGCCAGCAGCTTGAGAGGGCAGATTTATGGAAACACCATATATTTT. It specifies CASSLRGQIYGNTIYF. The variable domain in full, completed from reference TRBV5-6 and TRBJ1-3, reads DAGVTQSPTHLIKTRGQQVTLRCSPKSGHDTVSWYQQALGQGPQFIFQYYEEEERQRGNFPDRFSGHQFPNYSSELNVNALLLGDSALYLCASSLRGQIYGNTIYFGEGSWLTVV.

As for this clone: In the same sample, other DNA sequences code for this CDR3. The chain carries TRBV18 and TRBJ2-7; D is possibly TRBD1 (5 bases). Germline V gene lookup returns CDR1 KGHSH and CDR2 LQKENI. The CDR3 runs 14 residues. V lost 6 bases, J lost 0 bases, and 12 bases lay in between. The CDR3 nucleotides are TGTGCCAGCTCCCCCGACAGAAACTCCTACGAGCAGTACTTC. It translates to CASSPDRNSYEQYF.

The chain uses TRBV11-2 and TRBJ1-5; weak D call: TRBD1 (5 bases). The CDR3 sequence is 14 residues long. Germline lookup yields CDR1 SGHAT and CDR2 FQNNGV. The V gene lost 1 base and the J gene lost 3 bases, with 7 bases spanning the gap. In nucleotides, the CDR3 is TGTGCCAGCAGCTTAGCAGGGCTCAATCAGCCCCAGCATTTT. Translated, it gives CASSLAGLNQPQHF.

J is TRBJ1-3 and V is TRBV4-3; D unresolved. The CDR3 runs 18 residues. V was trimmed by 0 bases and J by 0 bases, leaving 15 bases between them. Germline V gives CDR1 LGHNA, CDR2 YSLEER. CDR3 nucleotide sequence: TGCGCCAGCAGCCAAGATATGGCGACATTAATCTCTGGAAACACCATATATTTT. This gives the protein CASSQDMATLISGNTIYF.

This clone showed up just once. The chain uses TRBV6-1 and TRBJ2-7; 8 bases fit TRBD1. Germline CDR1 reads MNHNS; CDR2 reads SASEGT. V shed 0 bases, J shed 5 bases, and the junction held 3 bases outside the gene matches. This CDR3 is 14 amino acids long. In nucleotides, the CDR3 is TGTGCCAGCAGTGAAGCGCCGACAGGGGACGAGCAGTACTTC. It codes for CASSEAPTGDEQYF.

The chain uses TRBV19 and TRBJ1-1; 8 bases align to TRBD1. The germline V gene encodes CDR1 LNHDA and CDR2 SQIVND (reference sequence). Unmatched junction bases numbered 17, after V lost 5 bases and J lost 6 bases. The CDR3 has 17 residues. CDR3 sequence (DNA): TGTGCCAGTAGTTCTTCAGGGGGCGTAGCGTTAGGCGCTGAAGCTTTCTTT. Protein product: CASSSSGGVALGAEAFF.

This clone came up a few times. The chain combines TRBV7-2 with TRBJ2-4, with D perhaps matching TRBD1 (5 bases). Germline V CDR1 and CDR2: SGHTA, FQGNSA. Trimming stripped 0 bases from V and 0 bases from J, with 9 bases between. The CDR3 extends over 16 amino acids. The CDR3 reads CASSLAGALAKNIQYF. The CDR3 nucleotides are TGTGCCAGCAGCTTAGCTGGGGCGCTAGCCAAAAACATTCAGTACTTC.

This chain uses TRBV28 with TRBJ1-2, with 8 bases fitting TRBD1. This CDR3 comprises 16 residues. Germline V gene sequence: CDR1 MDHEN, CDR2 SYDVKM. With V trimmed by 4 bases and J by 0 bases, 7 bases remained unmatched. CDR3 amino acids: CASSSTQGGPNYGYTF. The CDR3 nucleotides are TGTGCCAGCAGTTCGACACAGGGGGGGCCTAACTATGGCTACACCTTC.

The rearrangement joins TRBV9 to TRBJ2-2, with TRBD1 identical over 8 bases. This CDR3 comprises 14 residues. V dropped 0 bases and J dropped 10; count of bases not matched to a gene: 5. From germline, CDR1 is SGDLS and CDR2 YYNGEE. The CDR3 DNA sequence: TGTGCCAGCAGCGTAGAGGCAGGGGGCGAGGAGCTGTTTTTT. Encoded protein: CASSVEAGGEELFF.

This clone has just a few counts. The V and J genes are TRBV7-2 and TRBJ1-5; D remains ambiguous. Germline values: CDR1 SGHTA, CDR2 FQGNSA. V lost 2 bases and J lost 3, with 8 bases in between. This CDR3 region has 14 residues. The CDR3 loop is CASSLLGDNQPQHF. CDR3 in DNA: TGTGCCAGCAGCTTATTAGGAGACAATCAGCCCCAGCATTTT.

This clone occurred once. In DNA, the CDR3 is TGTGCCAGCAGACCGACAGGGAACGGTGGCTACACCTTC. Protein: CASRPTGNGGYTF. This rearrangement joins TRBV5-6 to TRBJ1-2; 7 bases fit TRBD1. CDR3 size: 13 residues. Germline CDR1 and CDR2: SGHDT and YYEEEE. V trimming: 5 bases; J trimming: 7 bases; junction bases outside the gene matches: 8.

This clone was observed a single time. This sequence joins TRBV30 and TRBJ2-5; D unresolved. The CDR3 loop spans 13 amino acids. Germline CDR1 and CDR2: GTSNPN and SVGIG (reference sequence). V was trimmed by 5 bases and J by 2 bases, leaving 12 bases between them. In DNA form, the CDR3 reads TGTGCCTGGGACATGTATTTACAAGAGACCCAGTACTTC. Translation: CAWDMYLQETQYF.

V is TRBV24-1 and J is TRBJ2-2; 7 bases align to TRBD1. Germline V gene data show CDR1 as KGHDR and CDR2 as SFDVKD. V dropped 3 bases and J dropped 4; count of bases not matched to a gene: 4. The CDR3 totals 15 residues. The CDR3 DNA is TGTGCCACCAGTGATCCGGGACAGACCACCGGGGAGCTGTTTTTT. This sequence encodes CATSDPGQTTGELFF.

This rearrangement joins TRBV7-6 to TRBJ2-3, with 13 positions matching TRBD2. The germline CDR1 and CDR2 sequences are SGHVS and FNYEAQ. The length of the CDR3 is 16 residues. With 1 base clipped from V and 4 bases from J, the junction kept 2 bases outside the gene matches. The CDR3 is CASSLGLAGGSDTQYF. The CDR3 nucleotides are TGTGCCAGCAGCTTAGGACTAGCGGGGGGTTCAGATACGCAGTATTTT.

The V and J genes are TRBV9 and TRBJ1-1; D is perhaps TRBD1 (6 bases). The germline V and J ends were trimmed by 3 bases and 0 bases, with 12 bases remaining between them. Germline CDR1 reads SGDLS; CDR2 reads YYNGEE. This CDR3 spans 15 amino acids. The CDR3 here is CASSAQGILNTEAFF. The DNA for the CDR3 is TGTGCCAGCAGCGCACAGGGTATTCTGAACACTGAAGCTTTCTTT.